These T cell receptor beta chains were read from a single sample in a study of T cell responses to AZD1222 COVID-19 vaccine. Using immunoSEQ multiplex PCR, the repertoire was profiled, and TCRdb retains in-frame clones only, with some absent. The sample comprises roughly 90,000 clones, about 93% of which are singletons, and 4.5% rests with the top ten. The specimen was peripheral blood, collected on day 0 of MenACWY control vaccination. The receptors were gathered from an adult in good health. CDR3s include the opening cysteine and the closing phenylalanine or tryptophan. D genes are given only for firm matches. Size values are once, few and many counts, or a class for expanded clones, and some rows have none.

NA	NA	TRBV6-4	TRBJ1-2	CASSDRETGGYTF	TGTGCCAGCAGTGACAGGGAGACTGGCGGCTACACCTTC
NA	NA	TRBV5-1	TRBJ2-5	CASSLAEAVTQYF	TGCGCCAGCAGCTTGGCAGAGGCGGTGACCCAGTACTTC
NA	NA	TRBV4-1	TRBJ2-5	CASSQQQTQYF	TGCGCCAGCAGCCAGCAACAGACCCAGTACTTC
NA	NA	TRBV28	TRBJ2-5	CASSLFQGGLTQETQYF	TGTGCCAGCAGTTTATTTCAGGGAGGTCTTACCCAAGAGACCCAGTACTTC
once	TRBD1	TRBV3-1/TRBV3-2	TRBJ1-2	CASSQALGQELYGYTF	TGTGCCAGCAGCCAAGCATTGGGACAGGAGCTGTATGGCTACACCTTC
NA	TRBD1	TRBV5-4	TRBJ1-2	CASSPRGQGGQGYGYTF	TGTGCCAGCAGCCCGCGGGGACAGGGGGGACAGGGCTATGGCTACACCTTC
NA	NA	TRBV4-1	TRBJ1-3	CASSQASDFTPGNTIYF	TGCGCCAGCAGCCAGGCTTCTGATTTCACCCCTGGAAACACCATATATTTT
NA	NA	TRBV30	TRBJ2-1	CAWSRVGNEQFF	TGTGCCTGGAGCCGAGTCGGAAATGAGCAGTTCTTC
few	NA	TRBV27	TRBJ1-6	CASSPINSPLHF	TGTGCCAGCAGCCCCATAAATTCACCCCTCCACTTT
NA	NA	TRBV27	TRBJ2-5	CASSSIQGGETQYF	TGTGCCAGCAGCTCTATACAGGGTGGGGAGACCCAGTACTTC
once	NA	TRBV5-1	TRBJ2-7	CASTTGGAGYEQYF	TGCGCCAGCACCACTGGGGGCGCCGGGTACGAGCAGTACTTC
once	NA	TRBV10-3	TRBJ2-1	CAISESIPSYNEQFF	TGTGCCATCAGTGAGTCGATACCCTCCTACAATGAGCAGTTCTTC
NA	TRBD2	TRBV20-1	TRBJ2-3	CSASREGLTDTQYF	TGCAGTGCTAGTAGGGAGGGACTCACAGATACGCAGTATTTT
NA	NA	TRBV7-2	TRBJ1-4	CASSWDSTNEKLFF	TGTGCCAGCAGCTGGGACTCAACTAATGAAAAACTGTTTTTT
NA	NA	TRBV6-4	TRBJ2-1	CASSLHQENNEQFF	TGTGCCAGCAGCCTTCATCAGGAAAACAATGAGCAGTTCTTC
NA	NA	TRBV30	TRBJ2-2	CAWTPVGTGGELFF	TGTGCCTGGACGCCGGTAGGGACGGGCGGGGAGCTGTTTTTT
NA	TRBD1	TRBV28	TRBJ1-2	CAIAHRGDGYTF	TGTGCCATCGCTCACAGGGGCGATGGCTACACCTTC
NA	TRBD1	TRBV6-5	TRBJ1-2	CASSQGAVYGYTF	TGTGCCAGCAGCCAGGGGGCAGTCTATGGCTACACCTTC
NA	NA	TRBV3-1/TRBV3-2	TRBJ1-3	CASSQDQFSGNTIYF	TGTGCCAGCAGCCAAGATCAGTTCTCTGGAAACACCATATATTTT
NA	NA	TRBV27	TRBJ2-2	CASLGARGKPGELFF	TGTGCCAGTCTAGGCGCTAGGGGGAAACCCGGGGAGCTGTTTTTT
NA	TRBD2	TRBV5-6	TRBJ2-7	CASSSRFGGVEQYF	TGTGCCAGCAGCTCAAGGTTCGGGGGGGTCGAGCAGTACTTC
NA	NA	TRBV5-6	TRBJ1-5	CASSLGRDQPQHF	TGTGCCAGCAGCTTGGGCAGGGATCAGCCCCAGCATTTT
NA	NA	TRBV29-1	TRBJ1-5	CSVNFRTAQHF	TGCAGCGTTAACTTCAGGACGGCCCAGCATTTT
NA	NA	TRBV10-2	TRBJ1-5	CASRRDQGQPQHF	TGCGCCAGCCGCAGGGATCAGGGTCAGCCCCAGCATTTT
NA	NA	TRBV28	TRBJ1-2	CASSHLPYKGNNNYGYTF	TGTGCCAGCAGTCACCTGCCCTACAAGGGGAACAATAACTATGGCTACACCTTC
NA	NA	TRBV7-3	TRBJ2-1	CASSLIHSPEQFF	TGTGCCAGCAGCTTAATCCACAGTCCAGAGCAGTTCTTC
NA	NA	TRBV7-2	TRBJ2-5	CASSLDNSPPETQYF	TGTGCCAGCAGCTTAGACAACTCTCCCCCAGAGACCCAGTACTTC
NA	NA	TRBV3-1/TRBV3-2	TRBJ1-6	CASSQAGSYNSPLHF	TGTGCCAGCAGCCAGGCGGGGTCCTATAATTCACCCCTCCACTTT
NA	NA	TRBV6-2/TRBV6-3	TRBJ2-7	CASSYGGSAYEQYF	TGTGCCAGCAGTTACGGCGGCAGCGCCTACGAGCAGTACTTC
NA	TRBD1	TRBV11-2	TRBJ2-7	CASSWGQTYEQYF	TGTGCCAGCAGCTGGGGACAGACCTACGAGCAGTACTTC
few	NA	TRBV12-3/TRBV12-4	TRBJ2-1	CASSFQPFNEQFF	TGTGCCAGCAGTTTTCAGCCTTTCAATGAGCAGTTCTTC
NA	NA	TRBV19	TRBJ1-5	CAGGGNSNQPQHF	TGTGCCGGGGGAGGGAATAGCAATCAGCCCCAGCATTTT
NA	NA	TRBV3-1/TRBV3-2	TRBJ2-7	CASSQNSRGPYEQYF	TGTGCCAGCAGCCAAAACTCCCGGGGCCCCTACGAGCAGTACTTC
NA	NA	TRBV11-2	TRBJ2-5	CASRREVAQETQYF	TGTGCCAGCAGACGAGAAGTAGCCCAAGAGACCCAGTACTTC
NA	NA	TRBV6-2/TRBV6-3	TRBJ2-7	CASSPSRSEQYF	TGTGCCAGCAGTCCATCTAGATCCGAGCAGTACTTC
few	TRBD1	TRBV9	TRBJ2-1	CASSAHFRAGTGGFNEQFF	TGTGCCAGCAGCGCCCATTTCCGCGCCGGGACAGGGGGTTTCAATGAGCAGTTCTTC
few	TRBD1	TRBV25-1	TRBJ2-2	CASSEPGQDTGELFF	TGTGCCAGCAGTGAACCGGGACAGGACACCGGGGAGCTGTTTTTT
NA	NA	TRBV7-8	TRBJ2-1	CASSRRELEHHEQFF	TGTGCCAGCAGCCGACGAGAACTAGAGCACCATGAGCAGTTCTTC
NA	TRBD2	TRBV3-1/TRBV3-2	TRBJ2-2	CASSQEPRRTSGFTGELFF	TGTGCCAGCAGCCAAGAACCTCGGCGGACTAGCGGTTTCACCGGGGAGCTGTTTTTT
NA	NA	TRBV6-5	TRBJ1-6	CASSYQGSSYNSPLHF	TGTGCCAGCAGTTATCAGGGGAGCTCCTATAATTCACCCCTCCACTTT
NA	TRBD2	TRBV28	TRBJ2-2	CASLGSGSSGELFF	TGTGCCAGCCTGGGGAGCGGGAGTTCCGGGGAGCTGTTTTTT
NA	TRBD1	TRBV5-1	TRBJ2-5	CASSGGTGGYQETQYF	TGCGCCAGCAGCGGGGGAACAGGGGGCTATCAAGAGACCCAGTACTTC